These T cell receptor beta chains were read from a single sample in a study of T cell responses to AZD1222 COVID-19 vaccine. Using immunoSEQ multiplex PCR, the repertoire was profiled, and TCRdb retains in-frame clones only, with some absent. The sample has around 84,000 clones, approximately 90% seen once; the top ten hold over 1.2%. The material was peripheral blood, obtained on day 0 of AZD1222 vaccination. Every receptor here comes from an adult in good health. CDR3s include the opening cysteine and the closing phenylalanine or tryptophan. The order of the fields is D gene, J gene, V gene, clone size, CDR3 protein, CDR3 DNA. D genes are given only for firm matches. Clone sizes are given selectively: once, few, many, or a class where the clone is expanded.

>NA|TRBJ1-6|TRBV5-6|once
CASSIPRGVSASPLHF
TGTGCCAGCAGCATACCCAGGGGTGTCAGTGCTTCACCCCTCCACTTT
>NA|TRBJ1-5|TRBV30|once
CAWTGGDGQPQHF
TGTGCCTGGACCGGGGGAGATGGGCAGCCCCAGCATTTT
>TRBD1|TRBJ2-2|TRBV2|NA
CASNPTGGSGELFF
TGTGCCAGCAACCCGACAGGGGGCTCCGGGGAGCTGTTTTTT
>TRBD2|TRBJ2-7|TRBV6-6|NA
CVAGTSAHEQYF
TGTGTTGCCGGGACTAGCGCACACGAGCAGTACTTC
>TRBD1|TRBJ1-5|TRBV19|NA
CASSRQGSSPQHF
TGTGCCAGTAGCCGACAGGGGTCCAGCCCCCAGCATTTT
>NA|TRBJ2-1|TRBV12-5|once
CASGPPWGRETGDEQFF
TGTGCTAGTGGTCCCCCTTGGGGGCGGGAGACAGGGGATGAGCAGTTCTTC
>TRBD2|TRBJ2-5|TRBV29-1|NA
CSARGYSGTSGTYF
TGCAGCGCTCGCGGCTACTCCGGGACTAGCGGGACCTACTTC
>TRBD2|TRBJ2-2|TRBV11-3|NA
CASSLGTSGRNTGELFF
TGTGCCAGCAGCTTAGGGACTAGCGGGAGAAACACCGGGGAGCTGTTTTTT
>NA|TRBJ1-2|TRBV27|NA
CASSSTGTYGYTF
TGTGCCAGCAGTTCCACAGGAACCTATGGCTACACCTTC
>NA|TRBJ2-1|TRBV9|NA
CASTGAWDNEQFF
TGTGCCAGCACGGGAGCATGGGACAATGAGCAGTTCTTC
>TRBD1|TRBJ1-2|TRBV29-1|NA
CSVNRGGGYTF
TGCAGCGTGAACAGGGGAGGAGGCTACACCTTC
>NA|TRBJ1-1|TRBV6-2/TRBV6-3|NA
CASSYIGNTEAFF
TGTGCCAGCAGTTACATCGGGAACACTGAAGCTTTCTTT
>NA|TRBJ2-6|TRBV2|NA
CASSRETLYVLTF
TGTGCCAGCAGTAGAGAAACTCTATACGTCCTGACTTTC
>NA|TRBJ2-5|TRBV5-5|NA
CASSLAGGGTKTQYF
TGTGCCAGCAGCTTGGCCGGAGGGGGAACGAAGACCCAGTACTTC
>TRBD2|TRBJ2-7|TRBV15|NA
CATSRDPGTSYEQYF
TGTGCCACCAGCAGAGATCCGGGGACTAGCTACGAGCAGTACTTC
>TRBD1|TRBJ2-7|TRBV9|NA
CASSAGQGKYEQYF
TGTGCCAGCAGCGCGGGACAGGGGAAGTACGAGCAGTACTTC
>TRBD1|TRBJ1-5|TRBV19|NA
CASRPRDRGYNQPQHF
TGTGCCAGTAGACCTCGGGACAGGGGATACAATCAGCCCCAGCATTTT
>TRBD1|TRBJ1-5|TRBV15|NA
CATSSRGGNQPQHF
TGTGCCACCAGCAGCAGGGGGGGCAATCAGCCCCAGCATTTT
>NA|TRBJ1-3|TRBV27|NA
CASSLRGQGGNTIYF
TGTGCCAGCAGTTTAAGGGGCCAGGGGGGAAACACCATATATTTT
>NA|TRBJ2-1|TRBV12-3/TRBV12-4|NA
CASSYHNEQFF
TGTGCCAGCAGTTACCACAATGAGCAGTTCTTC
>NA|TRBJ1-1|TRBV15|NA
CATSRRNVPNTEAFF
TGTGCCACCAGCAGAAGGAATGTTCCGAACACTGAAGCTTTCTTT